This T cell receptor (beta chain) was observed in a study of vaccination effects on CD4 cells after COVID-19. Here immunoSEQ multiplex PCR was the method, and the copy in TCRdb shows in-frame clones only, minus some. This sample carries roughly 45,000 clones, approximately 70% of them seen once, and the ten largest clones take about 30%. Prior to sequencing, the ViraFEST assay stimulated PBMC with viral peptide pools, which expanded the antigen-specific CD4+ T cells. Subsequent to about 10 days of culture, CD4+ T cells were isolated. Convalescent patients had PCR-confirmed SARS-CoV-2 infection between March and December 2020. Half of the medium was exchanged for IL-2 medium on both days 3 and 7. V dropped 2 bases and J dropped 4 bases, with 15 bases sitting between them. Per the germline V gene, CDR1 is SGDLS and CDR2 is YYNGEE. CDR3 length: 16 amino acids. Remarks on this clone: Its antigen is not known.

The chain recombines TRBV9 with TRBJ2-2; possibly TRBD1 or TRBD2 for D (5 bases each). Sequencing was performed on CD4+ T cells from PBMCs cultured with a peptide pool, taken before COVID-19 vaccination. The receptor comes from a human donor who had a prior SARS-CoV-2 infection. The CDR3 DNA reads as TGTGCCAGCAGCGTTGGTCCGGGACGATCCACCGGGGAGCTGTTTTTT. Translated, it gives CASSVGPGRSTGELFF.